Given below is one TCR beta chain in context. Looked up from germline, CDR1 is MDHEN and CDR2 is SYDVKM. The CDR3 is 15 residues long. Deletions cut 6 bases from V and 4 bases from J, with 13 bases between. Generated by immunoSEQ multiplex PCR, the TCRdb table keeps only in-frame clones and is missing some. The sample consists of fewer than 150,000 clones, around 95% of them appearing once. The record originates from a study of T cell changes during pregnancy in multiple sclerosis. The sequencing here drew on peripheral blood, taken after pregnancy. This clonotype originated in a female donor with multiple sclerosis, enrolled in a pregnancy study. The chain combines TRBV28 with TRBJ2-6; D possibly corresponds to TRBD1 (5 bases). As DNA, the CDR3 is TGTGCCAGCAGACTCAGGGTTGTCGGGGCCAACGTCCTGACTTTC. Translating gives CASRLRVVGANVLTF.